This TCR beta chain was captured by sequencing in a study of blood T cell repertoires in COVID-19. Study at large: Whether acute or convalescent, the COVID-19 samples came from the United States, Italy and Spain. T cells, B-cell-depleted T cells, or PBMCs provided the cDNA or gDNA that served as material.

Participant-reported clinical history was the basis for cohort assignment. The CDR3 is made up of 14 amino acids. Trimming left V 1 base short and J 4 bases short, with 10 bases between. Germline-derived CDR1 and CDR2 are SGHTA and FQGNSA. In the authors' methods: From reference gene primer amplification, estimates of nucleated cell counts were derived. Assay: immunoSEQ multiplex PCR; the TCRdb copy retains only in-frame clones and omits some. That table gives V, J and clone size, and the DNA gave D and trimming. In the table there are a few hundred thousand clones, roughly 81% of which are singletons.

The V and J genes are TRBV7-2 and TRBJ1-2; D gene ambiguous. This clonotype was sampled from a woman aged 45-65 years who had been exposed to COVID-19. What was sequenced was PBMCs or T cells enriched from blood (not recorded which). The CDR3 is CASSLVRGVYGYTF. The CDR3, as DNA: TGTGCCAGCAGCTTAGTGCGGGGAGTCTATGGCTACACCTTC.